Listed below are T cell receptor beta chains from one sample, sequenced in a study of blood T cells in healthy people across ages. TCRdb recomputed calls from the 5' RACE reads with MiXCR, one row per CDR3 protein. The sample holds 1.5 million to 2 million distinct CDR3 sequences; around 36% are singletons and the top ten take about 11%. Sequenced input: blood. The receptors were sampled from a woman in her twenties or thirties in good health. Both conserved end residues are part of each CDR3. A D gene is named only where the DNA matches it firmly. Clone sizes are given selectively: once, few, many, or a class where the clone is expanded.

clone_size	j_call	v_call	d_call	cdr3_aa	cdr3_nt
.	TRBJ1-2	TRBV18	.	CASSPAWTELWGYTF	TGTGCCAGCTCACCAGCATGGACAGAACTATGGGGCTACACCTTC
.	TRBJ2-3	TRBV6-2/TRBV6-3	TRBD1	CAGSFRSRTGGEFRTDTQYF	TGTGCCGGCAGTTTCCGCTCGCGGACAGGGGGCGAGTTTAGGACAGATACGCAGTATTTT
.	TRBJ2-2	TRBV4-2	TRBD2	CASSQGAGMLAGELFF	TGTGCCAGCAGCCAAGGAGCGGGGATGTTGGCCGGGGAGCTGTTTTTT
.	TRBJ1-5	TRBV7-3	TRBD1	CASSPRDRGFLSNRPQHF	TGTGCCAGCAGCCCCCGGGACAGGGGATTTCTTAGCAATCGGCCCCAGCATTTT
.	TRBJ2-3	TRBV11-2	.	CASSLDPGTDTQYF	TGTGCCAGCAGCTTAGATCCTGGCACAGATACGCAGTATTTT
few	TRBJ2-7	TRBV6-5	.	CASRRAGAVYEQYF	TGTGCCAGCAGAAGGGCAGGGGCGGTCTACGAGCAGTACTTC
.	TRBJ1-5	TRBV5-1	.	CASSWDEGGQPQHF	TGCGCCAGCAGCTGGGATGAGGGTGGTCAGCCCCAGCATTTT
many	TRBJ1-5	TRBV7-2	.	CASSRPGNQPQHF	TGTGCCAGCAGCAGGCCCGGAAATCAGCCCCAGCATTTT
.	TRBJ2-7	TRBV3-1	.	CASSQDFGGGEQYF	TGTGCCAGCAGCCAAGATTTTGGGGGAGGCGAGCAGTACTTC
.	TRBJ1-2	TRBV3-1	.	CASSQDGTYYGYTF	TGTGCCAGCAGCCAAGATGGGACGTACTATGGCTACACCTTC
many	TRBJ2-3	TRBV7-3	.	CASSLDGRDTQYF	TGTGCCAGCAGCCTAGACGGTAGGGATACGCAGTATTTT
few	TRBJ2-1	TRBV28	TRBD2	CASISGTSGGNEQFF	TGTGCCAGCATCTCTGGGACTAGCGGAGGGAATGAGCAGTTCTTC
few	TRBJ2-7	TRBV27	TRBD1	CASSPGDSAYEQYF	TGTGCCAGCAGTCCCGGGGACAGTGCCTACGAGCAGTACTTC
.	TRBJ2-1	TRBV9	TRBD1	CASSVGQGARKQFF	TGTGCCAGCAGCGTAGGCCAGGGGGCAAGGAAGCAGTTCTTC
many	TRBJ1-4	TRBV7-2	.	CASSLDGGTNEKLFF	TGTGCCAGCAGCTTAGACGGGGGAACTAATGAAAAACTGTTTTTT
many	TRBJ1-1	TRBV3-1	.	CASSQGTVNTEAFF	TGTGCCAGCAGCCAAGGGACAGTGAACACTGAAGCTTTCTTT
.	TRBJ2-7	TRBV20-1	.	CSAKQGPAYEQYF	TGCAGTGCTAAACAGGGACCTGCTTACGAGCAGTACTTC
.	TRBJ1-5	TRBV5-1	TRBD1	CASSLKRQGNQPQHF	TGCGCCAGCAGCCTTAAGCGACAGGGTAATCAGCCCCAGCATTTT
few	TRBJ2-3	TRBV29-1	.	CSVERGDGTDTQYF	TGCAGCGTTGAGCGCGGGGACGGCACAGATACGCAGTATTTT
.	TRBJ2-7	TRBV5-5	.	CASSLSRSVYEQYF	TGTGCCAGCAGCTTATCAAGGTCAGTTTACGAGCAGTACTTC
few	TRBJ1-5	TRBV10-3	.	CAISESVRDQPQHF	TGTGCCATCAGTGAGTCGGTCAGGGATCAGCCCCAGCATTTT
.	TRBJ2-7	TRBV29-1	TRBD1	CSAWDRNSYEQYF	TGCAGCGCCTGGGACAGGAACTCCTACGAGCAGTACTTC
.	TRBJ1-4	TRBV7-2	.	CASSPRVTNEKRFF	TGTGCCAGCAGTCCCAGGGTAACTAATGAAAAACGGTTTTTT
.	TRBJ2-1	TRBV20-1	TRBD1	CSANPGTGSYEQFF	TGCAGTGCCAACCCCGGGACAGGGTCCTACGAGCAGTTCTTC
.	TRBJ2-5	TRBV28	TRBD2	CASSYLAEVQETQYF	TGTGCCAGCAGTTATCTAGCGGAGGTCCAAGAGACCCAGTACTTC
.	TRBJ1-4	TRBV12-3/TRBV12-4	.	CASSLTEGTNEKLFF	TGTGCTAGCAGTTTAACAGAAGGCACTAATGAAAAACTGTTTTTT
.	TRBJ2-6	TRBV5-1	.	CASSPDSRSGANVLTF	TGCGCCAGCAGCCCGGACAGCCGCTCTGGGGCCAACGTCCTGACTTTC
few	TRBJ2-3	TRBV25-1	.	CASSEQERAITDTQYF	TGTGCCAGCAGTGAACAGGAGCGGGCGATCACAGATACGCAGTATTTT
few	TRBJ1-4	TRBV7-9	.	CASSLMPRLGHPGRLFF	TGTGCCAGCAGCTTGATGCCTCGCCTGGGACACCCGGGCCGACTGTTTTTT
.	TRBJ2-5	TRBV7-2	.	CASSSSLGTWGETQYF	TGTGCCAGCAGCTCTTCCTTAGGGACTTGGGGGGAGACCCAGTACTTC
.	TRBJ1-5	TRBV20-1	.	CSASAAHSNQPQHF	TGCAGTGCTAGTGCAGCTCATAGCAATCAGCCCCAGCATTTT
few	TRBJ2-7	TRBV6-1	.	CASSERSHEQYF	TGTGCCAGCAGCGAAAGGTCCCACGAGCAGTACTTC
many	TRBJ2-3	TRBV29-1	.	CSVEDQVEYTQYF	TGCAGCGTTGAAGATCAGGTTGAATATACGCAGTATTTT
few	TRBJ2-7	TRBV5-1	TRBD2	CASSHPGTSATYEQYF	TGCGCCAGCAGCCATCCCGGGACTAGCGCGACCTACGAGCAGTACTTC